This entry is about one T cell receptor delta chain. The antigen is unknown. Germline V gene data show CDR1 as TSWWSYY and CDR2 as QGS. The CDR3 runs to 18 residues. With 3 bases clipped from V and 7 bases from J, the junction kept 15 bases outside the gene matches. This sample is part of a study of Vδ1+ human thymocytes. Findings and caveats of the study: Thymic TRG and TRD repertoires appeared highly polyclonal. The authors advised highly purified populations and single-cell validation.

The template was reverse-transcribed extracted RNA. CDR3 amplicons came from multiplex PCR with pooled V-gene forward and constant-region reverse primers. TCRdb reapplied CATT to the multiplex PCR reads. Of around 60,000 delta-chain clones listed, less than 15% are singletons. The sequenced sample consisted of Vdelta1+ gamma-delta thymocytes from the thymus. Subset indicated: FACS-sorted CD3+ TCRalphabeta- TCRVdelta1+ TCRVdelta2- thymocytes. This chain links TRDV1 with TRDJ1; TRDD3 agrees at 12 bases. The clonotype was recovered from a girl under two years old who had congenital heart surgery. The CDR3 loop is CALGETTYPGGYGSKLIF. CDR3 DNA sequence: TGTGCTCTTGGGGAGACTACGTATCCTGGGGGATACGGGAGTAAACTCATCTTT.